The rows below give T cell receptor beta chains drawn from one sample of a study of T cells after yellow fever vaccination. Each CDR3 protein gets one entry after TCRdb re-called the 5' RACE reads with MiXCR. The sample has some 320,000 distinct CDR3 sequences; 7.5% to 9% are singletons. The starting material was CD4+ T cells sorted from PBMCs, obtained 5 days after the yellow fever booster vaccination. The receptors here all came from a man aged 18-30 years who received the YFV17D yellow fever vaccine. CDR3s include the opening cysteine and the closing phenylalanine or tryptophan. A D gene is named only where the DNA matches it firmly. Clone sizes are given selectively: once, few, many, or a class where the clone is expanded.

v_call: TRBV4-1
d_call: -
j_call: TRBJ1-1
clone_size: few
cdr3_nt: TGCGCCAGCAGCCAAGCCGGGGCCCCAAGGACTGAAGCTTTCTTT
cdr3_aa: CASSQAGAPRTEAFF

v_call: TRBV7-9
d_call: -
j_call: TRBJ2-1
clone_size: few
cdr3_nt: TGTGCCAGCAGCTTAACGATTAATGAGCAGTTCTTC
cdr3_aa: CASSLTINEQFF

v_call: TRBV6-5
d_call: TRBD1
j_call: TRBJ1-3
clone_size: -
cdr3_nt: TGTGCCAGCAGGGCGGGACAGGGCGCAAACACCATATATTTT
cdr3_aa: CASRAGQGANTIYF

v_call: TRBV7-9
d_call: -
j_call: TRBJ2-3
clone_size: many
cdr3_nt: TGTGCCAGCAGCTCACGGGGCCTCACAGATACGCAGTATTTT
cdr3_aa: CASSSRGLTDTQYF

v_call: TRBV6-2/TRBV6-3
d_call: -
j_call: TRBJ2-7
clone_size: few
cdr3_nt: TGTGCCAGCACCGATTACCCGGAGATATACGAGCAGTACTTC
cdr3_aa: CASTDYPEIYEQYF

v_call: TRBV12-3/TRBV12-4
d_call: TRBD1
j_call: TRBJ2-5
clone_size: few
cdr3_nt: TGTGCCAGCAGTTTTCAACAGGGGGGAGAGACCCAGTACTTC
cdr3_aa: CASSFQQGGETQYF

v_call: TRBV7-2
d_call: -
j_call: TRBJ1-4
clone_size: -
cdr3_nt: TGTGCCAGCAGCCCTCCGGGAGTAAATGAAAAACTGTTTTTT
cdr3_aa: CASSPPGVNEKLFF

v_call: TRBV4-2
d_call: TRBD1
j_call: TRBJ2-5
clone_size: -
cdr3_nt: TGTGCCAGCGGCCATGGAGACAGGGGGCGGCAAGAGACCCAGTACTTC
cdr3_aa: CASGHGDRGRQETQYF

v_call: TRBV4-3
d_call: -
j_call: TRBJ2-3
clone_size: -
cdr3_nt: TGCGCCAGCAGTCAAGGTTACGGGGGCGGCACAGATACGCAGTATTTT
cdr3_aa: CASSQGYGGGTDTQYF

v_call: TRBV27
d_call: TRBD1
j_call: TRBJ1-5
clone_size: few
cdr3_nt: TGTGCCAGCAGTTCTGGGACAGGGGCGGTGAAGCCCCAGCATTTT
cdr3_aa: CASSSGTGAVKPQHF

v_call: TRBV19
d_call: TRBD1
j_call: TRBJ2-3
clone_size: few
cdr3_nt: TGTGCCAGTAGTATCATATCAGGGGGCGCGGATACGCAGTATTTT
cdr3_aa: CASSIISGGADTQYF

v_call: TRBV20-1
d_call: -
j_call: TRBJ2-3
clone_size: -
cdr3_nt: TGCAGTGCTAGAGGTCAGCGGGGCACAGATACGCAGTATTTT
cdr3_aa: CSARGQRGTDTQYF

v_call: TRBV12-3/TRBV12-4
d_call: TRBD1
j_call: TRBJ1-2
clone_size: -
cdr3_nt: TGTGCCAGCAGCCCCAGGGGGTATGAAGGCTACACCTTC
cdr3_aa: CASSPRGYEGYTF

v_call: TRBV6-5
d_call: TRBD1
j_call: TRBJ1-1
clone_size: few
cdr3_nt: TGTGCCAGCAGTTACGCAGCCCCGGGACAGGGTAACACTGAAGCTTTCTTT
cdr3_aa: CASSYAAPGQGNTEAFF

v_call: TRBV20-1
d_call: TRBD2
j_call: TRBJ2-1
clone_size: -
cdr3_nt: TGCAGTGCTAGAGATCCCCGGACTAGCGAGGTGCAGTTCTTC
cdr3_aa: CSARDPRTSEVQFF

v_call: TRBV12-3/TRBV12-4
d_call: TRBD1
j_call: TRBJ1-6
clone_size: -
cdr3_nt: TGTGCCAGCAGTTTGACAGGGTGGGATTCACCCCTCCACTTT
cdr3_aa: CASSLTGWDSPLHF

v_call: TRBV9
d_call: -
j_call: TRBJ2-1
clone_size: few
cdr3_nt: TGTGCCAGCAGCGTTCTGGGGGGGCCGTCCTACAATGAGCAGTTCTTC
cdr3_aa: CASSVLGGPSYNEQFF

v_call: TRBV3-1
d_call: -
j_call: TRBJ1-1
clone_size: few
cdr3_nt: TGTGCCAGCAGCCAAGATTGGGCAGGCGAAGCTTTCTTT
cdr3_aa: CASSQDWAGEAFF

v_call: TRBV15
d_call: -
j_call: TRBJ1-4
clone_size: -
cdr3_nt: TGTGCCACCAGCAGGGTCACTGGGGAGGAAAAACTGTTTTTT
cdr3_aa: CATSRVTGEEKLFF

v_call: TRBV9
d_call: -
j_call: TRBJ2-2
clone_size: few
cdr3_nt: TGTGCCAGCAGCGTAGGAAGCAGGAACACCGGGGAGCTGTTTTTT
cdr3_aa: CASSVGSRNTGELFF

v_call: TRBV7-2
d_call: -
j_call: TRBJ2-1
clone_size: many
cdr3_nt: TGTGCCAGCAGCTTAGCGGGACGTTACAATGAGCAGTTCTTC
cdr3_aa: CASSLAGRYNEQFF

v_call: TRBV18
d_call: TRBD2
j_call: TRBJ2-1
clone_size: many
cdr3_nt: TGTGCCAGCTCACCCCCAGGGACTAGCGGGATCAATGAGCAGTTCTTC
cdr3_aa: CASSPPGTSGINEQFF

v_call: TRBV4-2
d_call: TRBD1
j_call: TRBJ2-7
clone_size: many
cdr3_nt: TGTGCCAGCAGCCAGGCCGAGGGGACAGGAGCCTCCTACGAGCAGTACTTC
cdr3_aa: CASSQAEGTGASYEQYF

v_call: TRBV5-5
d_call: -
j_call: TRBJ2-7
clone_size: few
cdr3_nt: TGTGCCAGCAGCCCAACGGGGGCTCCCTCCTACGAGCAGTACTTC
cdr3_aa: CASSPTGAPSYEQYF

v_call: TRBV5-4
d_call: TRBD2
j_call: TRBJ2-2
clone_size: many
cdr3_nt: TGTGCCAGCAGCCCGAGGACTAGCCTAACCGGGGAGCTGTTTTTT
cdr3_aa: CASSPRTSLTGELFF

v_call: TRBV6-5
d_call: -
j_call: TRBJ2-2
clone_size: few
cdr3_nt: TGTGCCAGCAGCCAGCAACAGGGCGCCGGGGAGCTGTTTTTT
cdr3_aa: CASSQQQGAGELFF

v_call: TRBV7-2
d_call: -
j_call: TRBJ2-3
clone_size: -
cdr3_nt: TGTGCCAGCAGCTACACACCAGGAGATACGCAGTATTTT
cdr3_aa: CASSYTPGDTQYF

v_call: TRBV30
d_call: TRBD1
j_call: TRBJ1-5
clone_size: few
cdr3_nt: TGTGCCTGGAGTGTAGACAGGGGGTTCCAGCCCCAGCATTTT
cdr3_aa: CAWSVDRGFQPQHF

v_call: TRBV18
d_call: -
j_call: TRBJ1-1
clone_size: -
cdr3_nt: TGTGCCAGCTCGGCGGACAGAGGGGGCACTGAAGCTTTCTTT
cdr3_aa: CASSADRGGTEAFF

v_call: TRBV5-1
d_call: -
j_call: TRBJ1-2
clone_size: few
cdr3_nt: TGCGCCAGCAGCTTGGGTCAGGGATTCGGGTATGGCTACACCTTC
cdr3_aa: CASSLGQGFGYGYTF

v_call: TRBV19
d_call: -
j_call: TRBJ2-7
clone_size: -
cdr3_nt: TGTGCCAGTAGGAACGTGGACGGCTACGAGCAGTACTTC
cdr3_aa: CASRNVDGYEQYF

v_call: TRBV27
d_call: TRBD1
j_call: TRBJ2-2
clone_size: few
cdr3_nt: TGTGCCAGCAGTCCGAACAGGGGTGGACCCGGGGAGCTGTTTTTT
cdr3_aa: CASSPNRGGPGELFF

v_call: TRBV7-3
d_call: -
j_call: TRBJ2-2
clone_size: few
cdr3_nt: TGTGCCAGCAGCCCCTTAGGACCCCCTACCGGGGAGCTGTTTTTT
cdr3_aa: CASSPLGPPTGELFF

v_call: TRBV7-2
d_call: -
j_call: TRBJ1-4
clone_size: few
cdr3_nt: TGTGCCAGCAGCTTAGCAGGAGGGCCGGGGTCGAATGAAAAACTGTTTTTT
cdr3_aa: CASSLAGGPGSNEKLFF

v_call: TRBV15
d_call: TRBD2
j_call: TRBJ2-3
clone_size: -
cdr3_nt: TGTGCCACCAGCAGAGGCCCTAGCGGAACTTCCACAGATACGCAGTATTTT
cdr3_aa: CATSRGPSGTSTDTQYF

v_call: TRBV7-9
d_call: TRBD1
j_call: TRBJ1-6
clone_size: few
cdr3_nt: TGTGCCAGCAGACTAAGGCCAGGGGGTAAGGATTCACCCCTCCACTTT
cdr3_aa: CASRLRPGGKDSPLHF

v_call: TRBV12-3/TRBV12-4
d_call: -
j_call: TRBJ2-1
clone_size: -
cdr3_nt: TGTGCCAGCAGTTTAGTGATTGAGCAGTTCTTC
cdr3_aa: CASSLVIEQFF

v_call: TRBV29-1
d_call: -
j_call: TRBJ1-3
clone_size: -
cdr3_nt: TGCAGCGTTGAAGATTGGAAAGTGGGTGGAAACACCATATATTTT
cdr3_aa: CSVEDWKVGGNTIYF

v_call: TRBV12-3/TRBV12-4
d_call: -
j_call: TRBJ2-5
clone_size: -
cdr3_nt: TGTGCCAGCAGTTTTGAGGGGAGCGGACCAGAGACCCAGTACTTC
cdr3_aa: CASSFEGSGPETQYF

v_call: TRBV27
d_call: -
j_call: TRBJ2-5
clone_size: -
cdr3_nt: TGTGCCAGCAGTTTTACACTATCTGTTGGGACCCAGTACTTC
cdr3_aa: CASSFTLSVGTQYF

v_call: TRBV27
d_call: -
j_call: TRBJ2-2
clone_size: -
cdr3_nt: TGTGCCAGCAGTTTAATTCTAGCTGCGAACACCGGGGAGCTGTTTTTT
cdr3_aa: CASSLILAANTGELFF

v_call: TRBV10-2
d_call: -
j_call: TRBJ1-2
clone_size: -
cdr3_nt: TGCGCCAGTTGTGACAGGAGCTATGGCTACACCTTC
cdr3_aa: CASCDRSYGYTF

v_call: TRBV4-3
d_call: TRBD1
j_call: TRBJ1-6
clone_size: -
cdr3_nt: TGCGCCAGCAGCCAAGATCGTAAAGGCGACAGGGGGCCACGGTCACCCCTCCACTTT
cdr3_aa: CASSQDRKGDRGPRSPLHF

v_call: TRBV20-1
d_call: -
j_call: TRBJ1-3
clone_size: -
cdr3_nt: TGCAGTGCTAGCCGGGAGGGACTTTCTGGAAACACCATATATTTT
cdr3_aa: CSASREGLSGNTIYF

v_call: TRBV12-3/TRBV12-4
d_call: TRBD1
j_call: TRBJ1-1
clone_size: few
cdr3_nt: TGTGCCAGCAGTCCACAGGGGCCCAGGTCTGAAGCTTTCTTT
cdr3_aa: CASSPQGPRSEAFF

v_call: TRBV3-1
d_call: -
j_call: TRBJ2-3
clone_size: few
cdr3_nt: TGTGCCAGCAGCCAAGTCAACACGGGGGGCACAGATACGCAGTATTTT
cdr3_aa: CASSQVNTGGTDTQYF

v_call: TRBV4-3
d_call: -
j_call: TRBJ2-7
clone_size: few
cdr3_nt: TGCGCCAGCAGCCGCGGGACTTCGAAGGGTTTCTACGAGCAGTACTTC
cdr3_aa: CASSRGTSKGFYEQYF

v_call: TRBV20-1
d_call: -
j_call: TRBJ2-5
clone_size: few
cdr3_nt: TGCAGTGCTAGTGTCGAGACCCAGTACTTC
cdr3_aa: CSASVETQYF

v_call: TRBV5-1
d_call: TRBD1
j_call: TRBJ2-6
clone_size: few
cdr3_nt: TGCGCCAGCAGCTTTTCCGGGACAGGTAGTGGGGCCAACGTCCTGACTTTC
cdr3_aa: CASSFSGTGSGANVLTF

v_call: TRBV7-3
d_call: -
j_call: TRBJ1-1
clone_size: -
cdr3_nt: TGTGCCAGCAGCCAGAGGGGGGACACTGAAGCTTTCTTT
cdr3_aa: CASSQRGDTEAFF

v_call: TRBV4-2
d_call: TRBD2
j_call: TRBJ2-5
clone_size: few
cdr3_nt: TGTGCCAGCAGCCAAGGGGGGGGGAGGCTCGAGACCCAGTACTTC
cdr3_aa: CASSQGGGRLETQYF

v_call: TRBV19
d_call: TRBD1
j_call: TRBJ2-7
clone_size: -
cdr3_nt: TGTGCCAGTAGCCGACAGGGCCTCTCCTACGAGCAGTACTTC
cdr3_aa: CASSRQGLSYEQYF

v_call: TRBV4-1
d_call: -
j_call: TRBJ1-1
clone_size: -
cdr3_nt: TGCGCCAGCAGCGACGGGGGCGGCCGAGAGACTGAAGCTTTCTTT
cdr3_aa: CASSDGGGRETEAFF

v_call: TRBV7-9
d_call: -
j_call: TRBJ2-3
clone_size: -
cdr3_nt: TGTGCCAGCAGCGCCTCTTTGGGGCTTGGCTCGGATACGCAGTATTTT
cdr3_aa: CASSASLGLGSDTQYF

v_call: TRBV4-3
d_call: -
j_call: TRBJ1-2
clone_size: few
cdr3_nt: TGCGCCAGCAGCCTCACTCAGGGTGACTATGGCTACACCTTC
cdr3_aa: CASSLTQGDYGYTF

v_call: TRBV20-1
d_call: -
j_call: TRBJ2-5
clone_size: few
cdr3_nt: TGCAGTGCTAATCTAGCGGAGACCCAGTACTTC
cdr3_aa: CSANLAETQYF

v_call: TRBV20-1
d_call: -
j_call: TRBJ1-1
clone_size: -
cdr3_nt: TGCAGTGCTAGTAGTCATATGAACACTGAAGCTTTCTTT
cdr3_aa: CSASSHMNTEAFF

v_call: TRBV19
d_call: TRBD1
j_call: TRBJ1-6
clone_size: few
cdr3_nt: TGTGCCAGTAGTATTCCCGCGACAGGGAATAATTCACCCCTCCACTTT
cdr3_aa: CASSIPATGNNSPLHF

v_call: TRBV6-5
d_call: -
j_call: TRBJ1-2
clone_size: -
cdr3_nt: TGTGCCAGCAGTTACACCGTAGCCTATGGCTACACCTTC
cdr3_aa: CASSYTVAYGYTF

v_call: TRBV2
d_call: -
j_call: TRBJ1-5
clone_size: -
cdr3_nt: TGTGCCAGCAGGCCAGGAAACCTCGGCAATCAGCCCCAGCATTTT
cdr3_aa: CASRPGNLGNQPQHF